The clone carrying this T cell receptor (beta chain) was detected only a few times. Its antigen is still unknown. This sample was taken from a study of T-cell reconstitution after alpha-beta-depleted transplantation in children. Study-wide results and caveats: Surviving recipient T cells and thymic progenitors accounted for the high day-60 TCRbeta diversity observed in some patients.

The J segment lost 0 bases and the V segment lost 7 bases, leaving 5 bases of the junction unmatched. The CDR3 contains 15 residues. CDR1 is MNHEY, CDR2 SMNVEV, per germline (reference sequence). Construction of the TCRbeta library involved unique molecular identifiers. TCRdb used MiXCR to reprocess the PCR reads, holding one entry per CDR3 protein. The table lists fewer than 550,000 distinct CDR3 sequences, about an eighth of them singletons. The receptor was derived from a female patient aged 2-9 years who had a stem cell transplant for aplastic anemia, so the T cells may come from the graft donor. The gene calls are TRBV27 and TRBJ2-1; 8 bases fit TRBD1. The sequences come from PBMCs, mostly from graft donor cells, collected 180 days after TCRalphabeta/CD19-depleted stem cell transplant. The CDR3 reads CASTWDRSSYNEQFF. The CDR3 bases are TGTGCCAGCACCTGGGACAGGTCCTCCTACAATGAGCAGTTCTTC.